These 3 T cell receptor beta chains were sequenced from one sample in a study of blood T cell repertoires in COVID-19. Only in-frame clones appear in the TCRdb table, and some are missing; sequencing was by immunoSEQ multiplex PCR. This table holds 150,000 or so clones, around 81% found once. Source material: peripheral blood. The receptors here all came from a human donor with acute or convalescent COVID-19. The donor label of this sample is uncertain.

The chain uses TRBV9 and TRBJ2-3, with a tentative D call TRBD1 (6 bases). Germline V lookup: CDR1 SGDLS, CDR2 YYNGEE. V lost 3 bases and J 1 base, leaving 18 bases between the germline ends. The CDR3 is 17 residues long. Written as DNA, the CDR3 is TGTGCCAGCAGCGGTGGTGGGGGCTCCTTACGCACAGATACGCAGTATTTT. It is translated as CASSGGGGSLRTDTQYF.

This chain connects TRBV25-1 to TRBJ2-3; weak D call: TRBD1 (6 bases). Deletions cut 3 bases from V and 3 bases from J, with 16 bases between. CDR3 length: 16 residues. CDR1 and CDR2 from the germline V gene are MGHDK and SYGVNS. The CDR3 sequence: CASSESQGRGTDTQYF. The CDR3 nucleotides read TGTGCCAGCAGTGAGTCACAGGGACGGGGAACAGATACGCAGTATTTT. The entire variable domain, with the rest obtained from reference TRBV25-1 and TRBJ2-3, is as follows: EADIYQTPRYLVIGTGKKITLECSQTMGHDKMYWYQQDPGMELHLIHYSYGVNSTEKGDLSSESTVSRIRTEHFPLTLESARPSHTSQYLCASSESQGRGTDTQYFGPGTRLTVL.

The chain couples TRBV11-2 to TRBJ2-5; D might be TRBD1 (5 bases). Germline assignment: CDR1 SGHAT and CDR2 FQNNGV. The CDR3 consists of 13 residues. Trimming cost V 1 base and J 6 bases, with 9 bases left between them. CDR3 amino acids: CASSLGQLQTQYF. The CDR3 nucleotides read TGTGCCAGCAGCTTAGGACAGCTACAGACCCAGTACTTC.